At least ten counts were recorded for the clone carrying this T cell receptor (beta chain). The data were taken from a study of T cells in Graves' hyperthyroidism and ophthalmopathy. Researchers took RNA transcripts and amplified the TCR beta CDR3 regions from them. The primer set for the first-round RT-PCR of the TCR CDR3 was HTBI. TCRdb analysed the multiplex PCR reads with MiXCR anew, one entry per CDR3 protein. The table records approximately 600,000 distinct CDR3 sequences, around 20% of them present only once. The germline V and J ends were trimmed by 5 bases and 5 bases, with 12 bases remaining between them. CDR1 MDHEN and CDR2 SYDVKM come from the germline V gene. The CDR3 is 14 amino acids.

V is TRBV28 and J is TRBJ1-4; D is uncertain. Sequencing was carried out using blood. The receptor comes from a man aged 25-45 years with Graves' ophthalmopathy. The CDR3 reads CASSAAVVNEKLFF. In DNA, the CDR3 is TGTGCCAGCAGTGCTGCGGTCGTCAATGAAAAACTGTTTTTT.